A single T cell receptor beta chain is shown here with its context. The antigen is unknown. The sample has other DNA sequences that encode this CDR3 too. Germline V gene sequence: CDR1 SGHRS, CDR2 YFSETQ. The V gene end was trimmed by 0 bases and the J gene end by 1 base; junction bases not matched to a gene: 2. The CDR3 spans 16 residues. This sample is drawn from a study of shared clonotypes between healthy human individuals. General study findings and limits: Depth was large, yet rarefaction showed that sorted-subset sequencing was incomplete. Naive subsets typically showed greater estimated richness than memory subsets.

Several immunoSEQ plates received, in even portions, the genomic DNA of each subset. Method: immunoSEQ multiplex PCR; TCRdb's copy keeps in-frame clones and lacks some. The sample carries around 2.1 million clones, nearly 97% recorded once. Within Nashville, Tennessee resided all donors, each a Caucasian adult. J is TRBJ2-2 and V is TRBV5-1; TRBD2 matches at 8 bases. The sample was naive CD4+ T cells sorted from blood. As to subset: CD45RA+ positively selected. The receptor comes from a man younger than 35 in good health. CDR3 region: CASSLALAGNTGELFF. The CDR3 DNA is TGCGCCAGCAGCTTGGCCCTAGCGGGGAACACCGGGGAGCTGTTTTTT. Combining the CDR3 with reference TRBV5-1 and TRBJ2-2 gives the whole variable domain KAGVTQTPRYLIKTRGQQVTLSCSPISGHRSVSWYQQTPGQGLQFLFEYFSETQRNKGNFPGRFSGRQFSNSRSEMNVSTLELGDSALYLCASSLALAGNTGELFFGEGSRLTVL.